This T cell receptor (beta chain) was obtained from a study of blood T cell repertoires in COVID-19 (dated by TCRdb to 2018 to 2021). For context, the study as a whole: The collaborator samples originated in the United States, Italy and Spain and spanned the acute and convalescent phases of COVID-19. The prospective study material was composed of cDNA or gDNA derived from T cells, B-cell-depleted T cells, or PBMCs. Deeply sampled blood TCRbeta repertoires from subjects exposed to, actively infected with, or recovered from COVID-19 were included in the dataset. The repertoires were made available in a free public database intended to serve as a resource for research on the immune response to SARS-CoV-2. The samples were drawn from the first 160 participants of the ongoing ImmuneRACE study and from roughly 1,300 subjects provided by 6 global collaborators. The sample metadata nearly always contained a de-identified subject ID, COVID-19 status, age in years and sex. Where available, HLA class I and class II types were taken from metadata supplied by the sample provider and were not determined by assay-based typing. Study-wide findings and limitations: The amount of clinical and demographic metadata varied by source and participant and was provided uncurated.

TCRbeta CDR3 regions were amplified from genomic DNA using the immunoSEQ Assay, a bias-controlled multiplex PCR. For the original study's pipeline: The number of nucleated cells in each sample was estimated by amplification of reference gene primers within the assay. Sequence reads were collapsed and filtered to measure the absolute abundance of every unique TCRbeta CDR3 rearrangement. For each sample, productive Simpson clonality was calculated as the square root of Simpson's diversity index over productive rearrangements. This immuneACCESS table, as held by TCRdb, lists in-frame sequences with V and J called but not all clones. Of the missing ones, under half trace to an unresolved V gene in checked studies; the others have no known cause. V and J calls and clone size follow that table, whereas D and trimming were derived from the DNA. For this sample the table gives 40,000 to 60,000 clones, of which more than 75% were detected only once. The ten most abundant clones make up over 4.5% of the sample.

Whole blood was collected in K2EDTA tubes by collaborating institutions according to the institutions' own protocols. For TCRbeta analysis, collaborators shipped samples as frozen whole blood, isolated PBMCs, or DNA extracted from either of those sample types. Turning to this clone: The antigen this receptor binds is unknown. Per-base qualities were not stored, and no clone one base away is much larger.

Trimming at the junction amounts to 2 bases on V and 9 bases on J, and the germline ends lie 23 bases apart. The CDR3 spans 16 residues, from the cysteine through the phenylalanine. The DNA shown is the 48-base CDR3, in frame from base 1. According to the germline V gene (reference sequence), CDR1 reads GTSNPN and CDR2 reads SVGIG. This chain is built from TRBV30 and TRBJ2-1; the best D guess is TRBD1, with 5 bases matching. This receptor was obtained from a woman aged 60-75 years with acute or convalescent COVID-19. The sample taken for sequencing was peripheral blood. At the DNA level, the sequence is TGTGCCTGGAGTTCTGGGGCTAGATCGCATTTCGGTGAGCAGTTCTTC. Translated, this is CAWSSGARSHFGEQFF.